These T cell receptor beta chains were read from a single sample in a study of blood T cells in healthy people across ages. MiXCR, applied by TCRdb to the 5' RACE reads, yields one record per CDR3 protein. The sample carries approximately 290,000 distinct CDR3 sequences, 25% to 30% recorded once. The sequencing input was blood. The source is a woman in her 70s in good health. CDR3s include the opening cysteine and the closing phenylalanine or tryptophan. The D gene is left open where the match is weak.

cdr3_aa,j_call,d_call,v_call
CASRLAVSSYNEQFF,TRBJ2-1,.,TRBV4-1
CASSYGTRRLFF,TRBJ2-2,TRBD2,TRBV7-9
CASSMRASRNRDIQYF,TRBJ2-4,.,TRBV19
CASSLGQDYNEQFF,TRBJ2-1,.,TRBV5-1
CASSFETGDYGYTF,TRBJ1-2,TRBD1,TRBV7-2
CASSEQGTGYTF,TRBJ1-2,.,TRBV7-2
CASSYQGAGKETQYF,TRBJ2-5,TRBD1,TRBV28
CASSYLGGTNTGELFF,TRBJ2-2,TRBD1,TRBV7-3
CSGTDGNNSPLHF,TRBJ1-6,.,TRBV20-1
CSGGNQETQYF,TRBJ2-5,.,TRBV29-1
CASNLGSTANIQYF,TRBJ2-4,.,TRBV7-2
CSVGGEGTGDDTEAFF,TRBJ1-1,TRBD1,TRBV29-1
CASSLSDRQYTF,TRBJ1-2,TRBD1,TRBV28
CASRTGTANQPQHF,TRBJ1-5,TRBD1,TRBV2
CASSGPWGGSFYYEQYF,TRBJ2-7,TRBD2,TRBV27
CASSPRTSGLETQYF,TRBJ2-5,TRBD2,TRBV7-2
CSVGTSGNSNEQFF,TRBJ2-1,TRBD2,TRBV29-1
CSARDIASGRDNEQFF,TRBJ2-1,TRBD2,TRBV20-1
CASSTLAGNNEQFF,TRBJ2-1,.,TRBV28
CASSQGGAGVGETQYF,TRBJ2-5,.,TRBV14
CATSRPGTGQETQYF,TRBJ2-5,TRBD1,TRBV15
CASSSLAARETQYF,TRBJ2-5,TRBD2,TRBV7-9
CASSLAKETQYF,TRBJ2-5,.,TRBV5-1
CASNRQGKSSYEQYF,TRBJ2-7,TRBD1,TRBV28
CASRALSGTNEKLFF,TRBJ1-4,.,TRBV18
CAGTRGHNNSPLHF,TRBJ1-6,.,TRBV28
CASSPRQRDEKLFF,TRBJ1-4,.,TRBV4-1
CASSLSLGGGINEQYF,TRBJ2-7,.,TRBV14
CSGDGAGHEQYF,.,.,TRBV29-1
CSASLSGRLYNEQFF,TRBJ2-1,TRBD2,TRBV20-1
CASSKGLAGDTGELFF,TRBJ2-2,TRBD2,TRBV5-4
CASSPPSSGQFFYTF,TRBJ1-2,TRBD1,TRBV4-2
CASSFLAGGGEQYF,TRBJ2-7,TRBD1,TRBV27
CSAPDRHNEQFF,TRBJ2-1,TRBD1,TRBV20-1
CATRGYSYNEQFF,TRBJ2-1,.,TRBV6-6
CASSSGTINTDTQYF,TRBJ2-3,TRBD2,TRBV7-9
CSTKTLNKAGVSTDTQYF,TRBJ2-3,TRBD2,TRBV20-1
CASNPGTAIGETQYF,TRBJ2-5,.,TRBV28
CSARRGNANTGELFF,TRBJ2-2,.,TRBV20-1
CASSPWPPGGEKLFF,TRBJ1-4,.,TRBV3-1
CASSQESGTSGSADTQYF,TRBJ2-3,TRBD2,TRBV4-1
CSAREPGTTLGTQYF,TRBJ2-5,TRBD2,TRBV20-1
CSVEGGRSTDTQYF,TRBJ2-3,TRBD2,TRBV29-1
CASSNFPQGGSYNEQFF,TRBJ2-1,.,TRBV21-1
CASSQVGETHPDTEAFF,TRBJ1-1,.,TRBV14
CASSLRVGGEKLFF,TRBJ1-4,.,TRBV7-9
CASSRALGGGYTEAFF,TRBJ1-1,.,TRBV14
CASSVSEGGGQPQHF,TRBJ1-5,.,TRBV9
CASSPWGQGPNTEAFF,TRBJ1-1,.,TRBV21-1
CSGDQAGSGADTQYF,TRBJ2-3,.,TRBV29-1
CSVGDGDTQYF,TRBJ2-3,.,TRBV29-1
CASSNSYTGEQFF,TRBJ2-2,.,TRBV7-9
CASSLAAGGSSYNEQFF,TRBJ2-1,TRBD2,TRBV7-6
CASSLLLGTGSYEQYF,TRBJ2-7,TRBD1,TRBV11-1
CAASRDGTDTQYF,TRBJ2-3,.,TRBV15
CASSLQESTDTQYF,TRBJ2-3,.,TRBV4-1
CASSEARETDTQYF,TRBJ2-3,.,TRBV6-1